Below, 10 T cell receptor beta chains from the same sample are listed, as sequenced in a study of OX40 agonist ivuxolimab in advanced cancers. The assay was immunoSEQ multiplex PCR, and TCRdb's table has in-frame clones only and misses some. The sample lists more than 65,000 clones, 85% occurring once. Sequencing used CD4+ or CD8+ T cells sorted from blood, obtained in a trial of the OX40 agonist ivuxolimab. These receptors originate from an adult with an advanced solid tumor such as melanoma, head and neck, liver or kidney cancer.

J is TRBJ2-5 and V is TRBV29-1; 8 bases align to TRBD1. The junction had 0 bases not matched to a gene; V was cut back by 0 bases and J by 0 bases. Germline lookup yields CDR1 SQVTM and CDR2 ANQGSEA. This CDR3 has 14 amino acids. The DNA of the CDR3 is TGCAGCGTTGAAGAGGACAGGGACCAAGAGACCCAGTACTTC. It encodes CSVEEDRDQETQYF.

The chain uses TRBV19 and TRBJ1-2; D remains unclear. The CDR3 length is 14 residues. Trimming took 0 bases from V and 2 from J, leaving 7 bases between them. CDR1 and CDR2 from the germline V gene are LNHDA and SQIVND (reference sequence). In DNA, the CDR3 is TGTGCCAGTAGTATAGAGGCAAGAAACTATGGCTACACCTTC. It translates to CASSIEARNYGYTF.

CDR3 amino acids: CASKREQGHSPLHF. CDR3 sequence (DNA): TGTGCCAGCAAAAGGGAACAGGGGCATTCACCCCTCCACTTT. The rearrangement joins TRBV6-4 to TRBJ1-6; 7 bases map to TRBD1. The ends lost 7 bases at V and 8 bases at J; junction bases unmatched: 8. This CDR3 has 14 residues. Germline loops: CDR1 MRHNA, CDR2 SNTAGT.

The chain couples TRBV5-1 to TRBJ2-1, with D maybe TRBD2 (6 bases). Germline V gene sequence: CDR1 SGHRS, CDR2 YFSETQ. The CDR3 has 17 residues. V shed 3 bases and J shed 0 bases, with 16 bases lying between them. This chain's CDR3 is CASSWNGAGLSYNEQFF. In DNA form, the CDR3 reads TGCGCCAGCAGCTGGAATGGAGCGGGCCTCTCCTACAATGAGCAGTTCTTC. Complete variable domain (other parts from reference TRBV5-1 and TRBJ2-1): KAGVTQTPRYLIKTRGQQVTLSCSPISGHRSVSWYQQTPGQGLQFLFEYFSETQRNKGNFPGRFSGRQFSNSRSEMNVSTLELGDSALYLCASSWNGAGLSYNEQFFGPGTRLTVL.

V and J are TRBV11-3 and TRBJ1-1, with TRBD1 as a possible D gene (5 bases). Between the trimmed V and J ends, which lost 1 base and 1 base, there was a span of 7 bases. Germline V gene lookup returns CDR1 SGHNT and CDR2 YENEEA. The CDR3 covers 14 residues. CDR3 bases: TGTGCCAGCAGCTTAGCAACAGGGAACACTGAAGCTTTCTTT. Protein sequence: CASSLATGNTEAFF.

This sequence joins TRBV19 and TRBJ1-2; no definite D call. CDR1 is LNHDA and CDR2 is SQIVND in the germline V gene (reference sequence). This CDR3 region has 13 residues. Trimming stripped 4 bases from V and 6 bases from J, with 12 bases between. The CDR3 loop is CASSRAGQNGYTF. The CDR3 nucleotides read TGTGCCAGTAGTAGGGCTGGTCAGAATGGCTACACCTTC.

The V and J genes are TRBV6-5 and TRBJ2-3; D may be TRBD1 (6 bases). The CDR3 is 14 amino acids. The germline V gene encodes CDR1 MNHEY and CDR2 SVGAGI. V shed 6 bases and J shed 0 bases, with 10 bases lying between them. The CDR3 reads CASRQTGSTDTQYF. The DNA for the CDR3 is TGTGCCAGCAGACAGACAGGCAGCACAGATACGCAGTATTTT.

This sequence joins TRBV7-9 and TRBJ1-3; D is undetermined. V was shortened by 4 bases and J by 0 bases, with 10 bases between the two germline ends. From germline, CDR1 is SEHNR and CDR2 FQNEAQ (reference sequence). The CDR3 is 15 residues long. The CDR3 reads CASSSPTVSGNTIYF. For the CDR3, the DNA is TGTGCCAGCAGCTCCCCCACAGTCTCTGGAAACACCATATATTTT.

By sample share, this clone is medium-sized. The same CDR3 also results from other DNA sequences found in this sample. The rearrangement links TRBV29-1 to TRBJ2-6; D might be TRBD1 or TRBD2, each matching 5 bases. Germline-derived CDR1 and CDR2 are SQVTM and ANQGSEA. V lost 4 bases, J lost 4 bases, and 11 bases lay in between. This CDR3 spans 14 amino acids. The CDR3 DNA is TGCAGCGTTGTAACCGGGGCCGGGGCCAACGTCCTGACTTTC. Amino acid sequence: CSVVTGAGANVLTF.

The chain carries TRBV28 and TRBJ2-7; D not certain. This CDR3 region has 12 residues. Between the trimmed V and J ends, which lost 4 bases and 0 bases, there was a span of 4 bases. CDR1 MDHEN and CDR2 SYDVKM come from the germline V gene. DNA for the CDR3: TGTGCCAGCAGTTCCAGCTCCTACGAGCAGTACTTC. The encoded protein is CASSSSSYEQYF.